This T cell receptor (beta chain) was retrieved from a study of cytotoxic CD8 clonotypes in ibrutinib-treated CLL. Background on the study: The average sample held roughly 250,000 productive templates and about 99,000 productive rearrangements. Study-wide findings and caveats: There were few public clonotypes, and on treatment they contracted or stayed stable. Before falling back toward baseline at progression, clonality had risen at the time of ibrutinib response. Baseline values of clonality outstripped age-matched healthy donors and followed circulating CD8+ T-cell counts.

Repertoires were generated with immunoSEQ multiplex PCR, while TCRdb's copy carries only in-frame clones and drops some. The sample gives fewer than 45,000 clones, about half of which show up once; approximately 20% is in the top ten. Germline loops: CDR1 SSHAT, CDR2 FNYEAQ (reference sequence). This CDR3 region has 14 residues. On this clone itself: Its target is not known. One end of the junction is discordant with germline, which a read error may explain.

The V and J genes are TRBV7-7 and TRBJ2-7; D gene uncertain. This specimen consisted of PBMCs, obtained before ibrutinib treatment. This clonotype was obtained from a human donor with chronic lymphocytic leukemia. The CDR3 DNA is TGTGCTAGCAGCTCCAACCAATCCCGATACGAGCAGTACTTC. Protein sequence: CASSSNQSRYEQYF.